The text below deals with one T cell receptor beta chain. Trimming took off 1 base at V and 3 bases at J, with 11 bases between the two ends. The CDR3 loop spans 15 amino acids. CDR1 and CDR2 from the germline V gene are SEHNR and FQNEAQ (reference sequence). The data derive from a study of CD8 T cells in Susac syndrome. Healthy donors, matched for age and sex, constituted the control group. Negative isolation yielded the CD8+ and CD4+ T cells, while FACS enriched the TEMRA cells. The RNA input was about 0.5 to 1 ug, and it was reverse transcribed with random hexamers. The amplification used immunoSEQ multiplex PCR on TCR beta CDR3; it spanned 54 Vbeta and 13 Jbeta. TCRdb analysed the immunoSEQ multiplex PCR reads with MiXCR anew, one entry per CDR3 protein. Of 53,000 or so distinct CDR3 sequences in the sample, over 85% were seen once.

The clonotype originates from a human donor in good health. The rearrangement links TRBV7-9 to TRBJ2-3; D not certain. Sample: CD8+ T cells from PBMCs. The CDR3 DNA follows: TGTGCCAGCAGCTTAGGTCCTCCAGCTACAGATACGCAGTATTTT. It is translated as CASSLGPPATDTQYF.